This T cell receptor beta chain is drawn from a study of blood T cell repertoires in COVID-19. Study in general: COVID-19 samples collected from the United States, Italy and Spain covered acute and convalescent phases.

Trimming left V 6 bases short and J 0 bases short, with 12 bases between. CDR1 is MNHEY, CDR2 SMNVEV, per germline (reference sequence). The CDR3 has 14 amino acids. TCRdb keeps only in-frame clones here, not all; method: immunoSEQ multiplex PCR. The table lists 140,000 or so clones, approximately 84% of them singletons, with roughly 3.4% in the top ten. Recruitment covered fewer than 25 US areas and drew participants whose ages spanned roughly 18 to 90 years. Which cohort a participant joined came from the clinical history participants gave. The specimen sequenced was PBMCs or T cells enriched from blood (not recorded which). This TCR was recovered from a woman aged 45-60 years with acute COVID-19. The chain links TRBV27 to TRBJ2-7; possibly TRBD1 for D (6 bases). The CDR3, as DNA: TGTGCCAGCAGGAGACAGGCCCTCTCCTACGAGCAGTACTTC. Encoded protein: CASRRQALSYEQYF.